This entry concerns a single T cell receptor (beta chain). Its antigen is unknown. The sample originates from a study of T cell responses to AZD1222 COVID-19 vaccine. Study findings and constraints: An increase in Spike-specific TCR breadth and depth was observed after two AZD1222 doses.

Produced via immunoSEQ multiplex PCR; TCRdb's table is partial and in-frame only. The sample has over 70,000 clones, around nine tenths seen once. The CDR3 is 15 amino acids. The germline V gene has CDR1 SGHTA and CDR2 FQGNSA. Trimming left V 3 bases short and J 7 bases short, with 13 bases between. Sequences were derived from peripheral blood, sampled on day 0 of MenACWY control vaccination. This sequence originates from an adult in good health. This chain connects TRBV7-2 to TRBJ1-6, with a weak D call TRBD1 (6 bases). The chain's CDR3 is CASSFLQGSNSPLHF. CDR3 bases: TGTGCCAGCAGCTTCCTACAGGGCTCGAATTCACCCCTCCACTTT. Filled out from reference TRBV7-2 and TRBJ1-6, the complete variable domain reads GAGVSQSPSNKVTEKGKDVELRCDPISGHTALYWYRQSLGQGLEFLIYFQGNSAPDKSGLPSDRFSAERTGGSVSTLTIQRTQQEDSAVYLCASSFLQGSNSPLHFGNGTRLTVT.